The T cell receptor (beta chain) under discussion was sequenced for a study of T-cell reconstitution after alpha-beta-depleted transplantation in children. This sample's TCRbeta library carried unique molecular identifier barcodes. TCRdb re-analysed the PCR reads in MiXCR, keeping a single row per CDR3 protein. This sample has approximately 240,000 distinct CDR3 sequences; around 8.9% occur once, and the top ten carry around 5%. Germline V gene data show CDR1 as DFQATT and CDR2 as SNEGSKA (reference sequence). This CDR3 has 14 amino acids. Deletions cut 0 bases from V and 4 bases from J, with 10 bases between.

The material sequenced was PBMCs from the stem cell graft donor, taken from the stem cell graft. The sequence came from a human donor who donated a stem cell graft to a child with SCID. The V gene is TRBV20-1, the J gene TRBJ2-1; D unresolved. The CDR3 protein is CSARDEGWYNEQFF. The CDR3 coding sequence is TGCAGTGCTAGAGATGAAGGATGGTACAATGAGCAGTTCTTC.